The clone carrying this T cell receptor (beta chain) was seen more than once but under ten times. The antigen remains unidentified. This sample was taken from a study of beta chain features in type 1 diabetes. The isolated RNA, all of it, was reverse transcribed, so expressed TCRB transcripts were what got sequenced. The assay was immunoSEQ multiplex PCR, and TCRdb's table has in-frame clones only and misses some. The sample gives about 640,000 clones, 9.5% to 15% of which show up once; around 0.12% is in the top ten. Germline CDR1 is SNHLY and CDR2 is FYNNEI. Trimming took off 2 bases at V and 5 bases at J, with 24 bases between the two ends. This CDR3 comprises 18 residues. Overall study results and limits: Patients showed naive, central memory and Treg TCRB repertoires that appeared more similar than those of healthy donors. Moderate yet significant TCRB CDR3 shortening was seen in Type 1 diabetes patients in all four CD4+ subsets.

Source material: naive CD4+ T cells from blood. The receptor's source is a young man with type 1 diabetes. V is TRBV2 and J is TRBJ2-5; D gene ambiguous. CDR3 region: CASSEQQRAPVGQETQYF. CDR3 DNA: TGTGCCAGCAGTGAACAACAGAGAGCGCCTGTTGGTCAGGAGACCCAGTACTTC.